Each of the 7 T cell receptor beta chains below was sequenced from the same sample in a study of cytomegalovirus exposure and HLA in healthy donors. Amplification used 60 Vbeta primers and 13 Jbeta primers. Method: immunoSEQ multiplex PCR; TCRdb's copy keeps in-frame clones and lacks some. The sample carries some 190,000 clones, around three quarters recorded once. Sequenced material: PBMCs. All receptors derive from a young woman in good health and CMV-seronegative.

This clone was detected only once. This rearrangement joins TRBV5-1 to TRBJ2-7, with TRBD1 matching 7 bases. CDR1 SGHRS and CDR2 YFSETQ come from the germline V gene. CDR3 length: 13 residues. Trimming at V came to 4 bases and at J to 7 bases, leaving 8 bases not matched to a gene. The CDR3 here is CASSTGTVREQYF. As DNA, the CDR3 is TGCGCCAGCAGCACTGGGACAGTAAGAGAGCAGTACTTC.

This clone appeared a few times. The V gene is TRBV14, the J gene TRBJ2-7; 7 bases fit TRBD2. Germline V gene sequence: CDR1 SGHDN, CDR2 FVKESK. V was pared by 4 bases and J by 4 bases, with 7 bases of the junction left unmatched. The CDR3 totals 14 residues. The CDR3 protein is CASSPNWRGYEQYF. In nucleotides, the CDR3 is TGTGCCAGCAGCCCAAATTGGCGGGGGTACGAGCAGTACTTC.

In this sample, this clone turned up once. The chain is built from TRBV7-9 and TRBJ2-7; D possibly corresponds to TRBD1 (6 bases). The CDR3 runs to 11 residues. Trimming cost V 5 bases and J 7 bases, with 9 bases left between them. CDR1 and CDR2 from the germline V gene are SEHNR and FQNEAQ (reference sequence). This chain's CDR3 is CASSHGQEQYF. The CDR3 nucleotides are TGTGCCAGCAGCCATGGACAGGAGCAGTACTTC.

V is TRBV7-9 and J is TRBJ2-3; TRBD2 matches 9 bases. The length of the CDR3 is 16 residues. The germline gives CDR1 SEHNR, CDR2 FQNEAQ (reference sequence). Germline trimming cut 2 bases from V and 1 base from J; bases unmatched to any gene: 4. This chain's CDR3 is CASSLLASGGTDTQYF. The CDR3 nucleotides read TGTGCCAGCAGCTTATTGGCTAGCGGGGGCACAGATACGCAGTATTTT.

The chain uses TRBV5-6 and TRBJ1-5; D is possibly TRBD1 (5 bases). The CDR3 runs 16 residues. Per germline, CDR1 SGHDT and CDR2 YYEEEE. Trimming shortened V by 1 base and J by 1 base, and 12 bases separated the two germline ends. The CDR3 loop is CASSLNAGSSNQPQHF. For the CDR3, the DNA is TGTGCCAGCAGCTTGAATGCAGGGTCGAGCAATCAGCCCCAGCATTTT.

The chain joins TRBV5-1 to TRBJ2-2; 7 bases align to TRBD2. Trimming at V came to 2 bases and at J to 2 bases, leaving 6 bases not matched to a gene. CDR1 is SGHRS, CDR2 YFSETQ, per germline. There are 16 residues in the CDR3. The CDR3 DNA reads TGCGCCAGCAGCTTCTTCCGGGGGGATAACACCGGGGAGCTGTTTTTT. It is translated as CASSFFRGDNTGELFF.

The chain joins TRBV7-2 to TRBJ2-7; TRBD1 matches at 10 bases. Unmatched junction bases numbered 7, after V lost 5 bases and J lost 3 bases. The CDR3 covers 15 residues. Germline values: CDR1 SGHTA, CDR2 FQGNSA. CDR3 in amino acids: CASSARDRGRYEQYF. CDR3 coding DNA: TGTGCCAGCAGCGCCCGGGACAGGGGCCGCTACGAGCAGTACTTC.